The rows below give T cell receptor beta chains drawn from one sample of a study of cytomegalovirus exposure and HLA in healthy donors. Sequenced by immunoSEQ multiplex PCR; TCRdb stores in-frame clones only, minus some. Here the sample spans under 110,000 clones, around 80% being singletons. Sequences were obtained from PBMCs. These receptors all come from a woman aged 50 to 65 in good health and CMV-seropositive. The CDR3 runs from the conserved cysteine through the conserved F or W. The D gene is left open where the match is weak. A row's size may be missing; if present it is once, few, many or a size class.

d_call j_call clone_size v_call cdr3_aa cdr3_nt
TRBD1 TRBJ1-5 . TRBV18 CASSPSRGQGGSSQHF TGTGCCAGCTCCCCCTCAAGGGGACAGGGAGGCTCATCCCAGCATTTT
. TRBJ2-4 few TRBV30 CAWSNSRAKNIQYF TGTGCCTGGAGTAATAGCAGGGCAAAAAACATTCAGTACTTC
TRBD1 TRBJ2-5 . TRBV9 CASSVEQGAQETQYF TGTGCCAGCAGCGTAGAACAGGGGGCCCAAGAGACCCAGTACTTC
TRBD1 TRBJ1-2 . TRBV27 CASRLTGGFSHYGYTF TGTGCCAGCAGATTGACAGGGGGCTTCTCACACTATGGCTACACCTTC
TRBD1 TRBJ2-7 . TRBV9 CASSVGTGPTYEQYF TGTGCCAGCAGCGTCGGGACAGGGCCTACCTACGAGCAGTACTTC
. TRBJ2-3 . TRBV7-2 CASSFTSSVGLWPDTQYF TGTGCCAGCAGCTTCACTAGTTCAGTAGGCTTGTGGCCAGATACGCAGTATTTT
TRBD2 TRBJ2-3 . TRBV5-1 CASSLDPSGGSTDTQYF TGCGCCAGCAGCTTGGATCCTAGCGGGGGGAGCACAGATACGCAGTATTTT
. TRBJ1-1 few TRBV12-5 CASATGGLNTEAFF TGTGCTAGTGCCACGGGGGGCTTGAACACTGAAGCTTTCTTT
. TRBJ2-1 . TRBV30 CAWSVRTTDNEQFF TGTGCCTGGAGTGTGAGGACAACAGACAATGAGCAGTTCTTC
. TRBJ2-1 . TRBV4-2 CASSQELYTGQSSYNEQFF TGTGCCAGCAGCCAAGAACTTTATACCGGACAGAGCTCCTACAATGAGCAGTTCTTC
TRBD2 TRBJ2-1 . TRBV4-3 CASSPKRGGLTHEQFF TGCGCCAGCAGCCCTAAGCGGGGGGGCCTCACGCATGAGCAGTTCTTC
TRBD1 TRBJ2-5 . TRBV30 CAWSALGQGAGETQYF TGTGCCTGGAGCGCCCTTGGGCAGGGGGCGGGAGAGACCCAGTACTTC
TRBD2 TRBJ2-3 few TRBV7-8 CASNVDLAGSTDTQYF TGTGCCAGCAACGTAGACCTAGCGGGGAGCACAGATACGCAGTATTTT
TRBD1 TRBJ1-2 . TRBV2 CARRTGDLYGYTF TGTGCCAGACGGACAGGGGATCTCTATGGCTACACCTTC
. TRBJ1-5 few TRBV7-2 CASSQGVRQGSQPQHF TGCGCCAGCAGCCAAGGTGTTCGGCAGGGGTCTCAGCCCCAGCATTTT
. TRBJ2-3 . TRBV28 CASSPRQSALADTQYF TGTGCCAGCAGCCCCAGACAGTCCGCATTGGCAGATACGCAGTATTTT
TRBD1 TRBJ1-4 . TRBV30 CAWNQGQGGLNEKLFF TGTGCCTGGAACCAAGGACAGGGGGGTCTTAATGAAAAACTGTTTTTT
. TRBJ1-1 . TRBV5-1 CASSFTGPGAEAFF TGCGCCAGCAGCTTCACCGGCCCCGGGGCTGAAGCTTTCTTT
TRBD1 TRBJ2-7 . TRBV28 CASSSPFLRDRAYEQYF TGTGCCAGCAGCTCTCCCTTCCTCCGGGACAGAGCCTACGAGCAGTACTTC
. TRBJ2-5 . TRBV6-5 CASSYSTSLETQYF TGTGCCAGCAGTTACTCGACTAGTCTTGAGACCCAGTACTTC
. TRBJ2-1 . TRBV19 CASGGQARFNEQFF TGTGCCAGTGGAGGGCAGGCTCGATTCAATGAGCAGTTCTTC
. TRBJ1-1 . TRBV4-2 CASSQADRSTEAFF TGTGCCAGCAGCCAAGCGGACAGATCCACTGAAGCTTTCTTT
. TRBJ1-2 . TRBV4-1 CASSPPQGLNYGYTF TGCGCCAGCAGCCCCCCTCAGGGGCTCAACTATGGCTACACCTTC
TRBD1 TRBJ1-1 once TRBV18 CASSSPPGRGLGTEAFF TGTGCCAGCTCATCCCCTCCGGGCAGGGGGCTTGGCACTGAAGCTTTCTTT
TRBD2 TRBJ2-5 . TRBV7-2 CASRRLGGSFETQYF TGTGCCAGCAGGAGGTTGGGGGGGAGTTTCGAGACCCAGTACTTC
TRBD2 TRBJ2-3 once TRBV7-2 CASSWTRSTDTQYF TGTGCCAGCAGCTGGACTAGAAGCACAGATACGCAGTATTTT
. TRBJ2-7 . TRBV10-3 CAISNQGLYEQYF TGTGCCATCAGTAACCAGGGTTTGTACGAGCAGTACTTC
TRBD1 TRBJ1-2 . TRBV28 CASSSPTGDYGYTF TGTGCCAGCAGTTCTCCAACAGGGGACTATGGCTACACCTTC
. TRBJ1-1 . TRBV5-5 CASSFTGSPLNTEAFF TGTGCCAGCAGCTTTACGGGGAGCCCACTGAACACTGAAGCTTTCTTT
. TRBJ2-7 . TRBV7-9 CASSISQAPYEQYF TGTGCCAGCAGCATATCACAGGCCCCCTACGAGCAGTACTTC
TRBD1 TRBJ2-2 . TRBV19 CASSLRTGGASTGELFF TGTGCCAGTAGTCTTCGGACAGGGGGCGCGAGCACCGGGGAGCTGTTTTTT
TRBD2 TRBJ2-1 . TRBV7-3 CASSLAGESYNEQFF TGTGCCAGCAGCTTAGCGGGGGAATCCTACAATGAGCAGTTCTTC
. TRBJ1-2 . TRBV7-2 CASSLAWTASMGYTF TGTGCCAGCAGCTTAGCCTGGACAGCGAGTATGGGCTACACCTTC
. TRBJ1-4 . TRBV30 CAWSPLGGTNEKLFF TGTGCCTGGAGTCCCCTGGGGGGTACTAATGAAAAACTGTTTTTT
TRBD1 TRBJ1-1 . TRBV19 CASSDRGRAAEAFF TGTGCCAGTAGTGACAGGGGGCGCGCAGCTGAAGCTTTCTTT
. TRBJ1-6 . TRBV9 CASSLGLSNSPLHF TGTGCCAGCAGCTTAGGTCTGTCGAATTCACCCCTCCACTTT
TRBD1 TRBJ1-6 . TRBV5-1 CASANGAGGASYNSPLHF TGCGCCAGCGCAAATGGGGCAGGGGGCGCTTCCTATAATTCACCCCTCCACTTT
. TRBJ1-5 . TRBV6-6 CASSYSMRQPQHF TGTGCCAGCAGTTACTCGATGCGCCAGCCCCAGCATTTT
. TRBJ2-7 . TRBV4-1 CASSQTTLRGPVSEQYF TGCGCCAGCAGCCAAACAACCCTTCGAGGGCCGGTCTCCGAGCAGTACTTC
. TRBJ1-2 . TRBV6-1 CASSGDMTGYGYTF TGTGCCAGCAGTGGAGACATGACAGGATATGGCTACACCTTC
TRBD1 TRBJ1-2 . TRBV9 CASSVRDRASGYTF TGTGCCAGCAGCGTTCGGGACAGGGCAAGTGGCTACACCTTC
. TRBJ1-2 . TRBV28 CASSLRGYGYTF TGTGCCAGCAGTTTGCGGGGTTACGGCTACACCTTC
TRBD2 TRBJ2-1 few TRBV7-9 CASSPKTSGGYNEQFF TGTGCCAGCAGCCCAAAGACTAGCGGGGGATACAATGAGCAGTTCTTC
TRBD1 TRBJ1-3 . TRBV7-8 CASSLGDRASRNTIYF TGTGCCAGCAGCTTAGGGGACAGGGCATCGAGGAACACCATATATTTT
TRBD1 TRBJ2-1 . TRBV7-9 CASSLYSGTGNYNEQFF TGTGCCAGCAGCTTATATAGTGGGACAGGGAATTACAATGAGCAGTTCTTC
TRBD1 TRBJ2-7 . TRBV9 CASSVGTGGVYEQYF TGTGCCAGCAGCGTAGGCACAGGGGGTGTATACGAGCAGTACTTC
. TRBJ1-1 . TRBV11-2 CASSLEHQVAFF TGTGCCAGCAGCTTAGAACACCAAGTAGCTTTCTTT
. TRBJ2-2 . TRBV10-3 CASRDTNTGELFF TGTGCCAGCCGGGACACTAACACCGGGGAGCTGTTTTTT
. TRBJ2-3 . TRBV7-7 CASSLGTRPNTDTQYF TGTGCCAGCAGCCTGGGGACTCGACCTAACACAGATACGCAGTATTTT